The T cell receptor (beta chain) described here comes from a study of T cell repertoires in cytomegalovirus infection. Study summary: Use of recently identified HLA-C-restricted and well-studied HLA-B-restricted CMV epitopes was part of the study. Study outcomes and limitations: Carriers of CMV plus the relevant HLA were identified by cumulative public TCR beta family frequency.

TCRdb reprocessed the reads with MiXCR, giving one entry per CDR3 protein. The data hold approximately 470,000 distinct CDR3 sequences, with approximately 46% observed a single time. The CDR3 covers 15 residues. Per the germline V gene, CDR1 is MNHEY and CDR2 is SVGEGT. V lost 5 bases to trimming and J lost 3 bases; unmatched junction nucleotides: 7. This clonotype was seen just once. Its antigen is still unknown. The material sequenced was cultured PBMCs, taken from culture after CMV antigen stimulation. The J gene is TRBJ1-2, the V gene TRBV6-2 or TRBV6-3; 9 nucleotides agree with TRBD1. This clonotype was obtained from a human donor in good health (CMV status not recorded). Some clones in this sample may be carry-over from other donors' samples. This CDR3 is CASSAAGTGYYGYTF. The CDR3 DNA reads as TGTGCCAGCAGTGCGGCCGGGACAGGGTACTATGGCTACACCTTC.